This T cell receptor beta chain comes out of a study of blood T cells in healthy people across ages. The CDR3 is made up of 12 amino acids. The ends were cut back, 5 bases at V and 0 bases at J, with 2 bases in the middle. A second roughly 6 to 11 cycle PCR used barcoded and J-beta primers. A single record per CDR3 protein comes from TCRdb applying MiXCR to the 5' RACE reads. Of over 600,000 distinct CDR3 sequences in the sample, 45% to 70% were seen once. A few counts support this clonotype. The sequence derives from a middle-aged man in good health. The sample comprised blood. The chain combines TRBV12-3 or TRBV12-4 with TRBJ1-5; D unclear. This chain's CDR3 is CASSNSNQPQHF. DNA for the CDR3: TGTGCCAGCAGTAATAGCAATCAGCCCCAGCATTTT.